This T cell receptor (beta chain) derives from a study of technical replicates of blood from several donors. Sequencing was performed with immunoSEQ multiplex PCR; in TCRdb, only in-frame clones are kept and a portion is missing. The table records tens of thousands of clones, about 91% of them present only once. This clone was seen only once. The TCR was taken from a human donor in good health. The sample taken for sequencing was T cells isolated from PBMCs.

This CDR3 is CSVEGTSGTAYEQYF. CDR3 DNA: TGCAGCGTTGAAGGGACTAGCGGGACCGCCTACGAGCAGTACTTC. The chain combines TRBV29-1 with TRBJ2-7; 12 nucleotides line up with TRBD2. The germline gives CDR1 SQVTM, CDR2 ANQGSEA. V dropped 1 base and J dropped 2; count of bases not matched to a gene: 3. This CDR3 spans 15 amino acids.